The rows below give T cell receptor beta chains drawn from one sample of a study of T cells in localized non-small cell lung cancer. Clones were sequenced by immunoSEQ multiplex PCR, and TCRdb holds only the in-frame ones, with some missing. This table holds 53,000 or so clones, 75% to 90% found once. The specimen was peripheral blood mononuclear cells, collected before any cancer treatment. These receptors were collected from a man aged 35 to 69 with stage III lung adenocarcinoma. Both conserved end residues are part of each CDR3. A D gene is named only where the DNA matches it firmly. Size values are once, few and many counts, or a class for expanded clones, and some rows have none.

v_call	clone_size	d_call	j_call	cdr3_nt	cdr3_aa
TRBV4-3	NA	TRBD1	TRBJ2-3	TGCGCCAGCAGCCAAGATCCCAGGGGGAATACGCAGTATTTT	CASSQDPRGNTQYF
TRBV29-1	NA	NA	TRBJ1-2	TGCAGCGTTGAGGAATCCAGGGGAGCTGGCTACACCTTC	CSVEESRGAGYTF
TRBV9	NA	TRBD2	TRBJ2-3	TGTGCCAGCAGCGTGGGCGGGAGCAGGGCAGATACGCAGTATTTT	CASSVGGSRADTQYF
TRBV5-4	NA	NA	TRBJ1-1	TGTGCCAGCAGCTTGGGACAGGAGAACACTGAAGCTTTCTTT	CASSLGQENTEAFF
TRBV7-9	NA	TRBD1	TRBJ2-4	TGTGCCAGCAGCCCCGGACAGGGAATTCACATTCAGTACTTC	CASSPGQGIHIQYF
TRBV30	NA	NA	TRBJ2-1	TGTGCCTGGAGTCCCCTCGGTGCGGGAATCAATGAGCAGTTCTTC	CAWSPLGAGINEQFF
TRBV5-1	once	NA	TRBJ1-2	TGCGCCAGCAGCTTACTTGGGGGAGATGGAGGCTACACCTTC	CASSLLGGDGGYTF
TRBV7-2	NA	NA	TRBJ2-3	TGTGCCAGCAGCTTCGACGCCGGTACGCAGTATTTT	CASSFDAGTQYF
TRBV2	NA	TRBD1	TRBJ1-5	TGTGCCAGCAGTGGCAGACAGGGTAGCAATCAGCCCCAGCATTTT	CASSGRQGSNQPQHF
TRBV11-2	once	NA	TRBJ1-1	TGTGCCAGCAGCTTTCACGGGGCCACTGAAGCTTTCTTT	CASSFHGATEAFF
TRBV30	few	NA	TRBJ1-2	TGTGCCTGGAGTACTCGGGTTTATGGCTACACCTTC	CAWSTRVYGYTF
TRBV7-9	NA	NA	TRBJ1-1	TGTGCCAGCAGCTTAGCGCGGGTGGAGAACACTGAAGCTTTCTTT	CASSLARVENTEAFF
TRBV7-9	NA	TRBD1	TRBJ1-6	TGTGCCAGCAGCCCCCCAGGGGGTAAAGGAATAAATTCACCCCTCCACTTT	CASSPPGGKGINSPLHF
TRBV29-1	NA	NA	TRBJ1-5	TGCAGCGTTGGGGCAGGGAGCAATCAGCCCCAGCATTTT	CSVGAGSNQPQHF
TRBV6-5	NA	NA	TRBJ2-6	TGTGCCAGCAGTGACTTAGGGGATGGGGCCAACGTCCTGACTTTC	CASSDLGDGANVLTF
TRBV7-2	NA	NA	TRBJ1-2	TGTGCCAGCAGCTTAGACGGAGGGGCGGGCAGAGGCTACACCTTC	CASSLDGGAGRGYTF
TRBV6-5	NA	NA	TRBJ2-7	TGTGCCAGCAGTCCGGACAGTTGGAACTACGAGCAGTACTTC	CASSPDSWNYEQYF